What follows are 19 T cell receptor beta chains derived from one specimen sequenced in a study of graft-versus-host responses after intestinal transplantation. For these receptors, no antigen is known. Sequencing used immunoSEQ multiplex PCR; TCRdb keeps in-frame clones, though not all of them. The sample shows more than 95,000 clones, about 90% of them seen only once. The sequenced sample was unstimulated CD4+ T cells sorted from spleen or lymph node cells, obtained before intestinal transplant. The source of these receptors is a human donor who received an intestinal transplant.

This clone came up a few times. The chain carries TRBV20-1 and TRBJ2-5; D is ambiguous. The CDR3 spans 10 residues. Trimming left V 3 bases short and J 5 bases short, with 4 bases between. The germline gives CDR1 DFQATT, CDR2 SNEGSKA (reference sequence). The CDR3 coding sequence is TGCAGTGCTAGTTTGGAGACCCAGTACTTC. As protein: CSASLETQYF.

J is TRBJ1-6 and V is TRBV6-5, with D possibly being TRBD1 (5 bases). Deletions cut 6 bases from V and 7 bases from J, with 10 bases between. Looked up from germline, CDR1 is MNHEY and CDR2 is SVGAGI. The CDR3 is 13 residues long. CDR3 protein: CASRPRGNSPLHF. CDR3 DNA sequence: TGTGCCAGCAGACCCCGGGGGAATTCACCCCTCCACTTT.

The chain uses TRBV7-9 and TRBJ1-2; D uncertain. The ends were cut back, 1 base at V and 4 bases at J, with 16 bases in the middle. CDR3 length: 16 amino acids. CDR1 is SEHNR, CDR2 FQNEAQ, per germline (reference sequence). CDR3: CASSLGVGLALYGYTF. The CDR3 nucleotides are TGTGCCAGCAGCTTAGGGGTGGGCTTGGCCCTCTATGGCTACACCTTC.

As regards this clone: One end of the junction does not line up with germline, which may come from a read error. V usage is TRBV18 and J usage is TRBJ2-2; TRBD2 aligns across 9 bases. Looked up from germline, CDR1 is KGHSH and CDR2 is LQKENI. CDR3 size: 14 residues. Written as DNA, the CDR3 is TGTGCCGGTAACAGCGGGGGGAACGCCGGGGAGCTGTTTTTT. Amino acid sequence: CAGNSGGNAGELFF.

The rearrangement joins TRBV7-6 to TRBJ1-6, with no clear D. The CDR3 loop spans 15 amino acids. Germline V gene data show CDR1 as SGHVS and CDR2 as FNYEAQ. V lost 2 bases to trimming and J lost 0 bases, with 5 bases between them. CDR3 in amino acids: CASSLSASYNSPLHF. CDR3 nucleotides: TGTGCCAGCAGCTTATCTGCCTCCTATAATTCACCCCTCCACTTT.

This chain joins TRBV5-4 and TRBJ2-1; the D gene is possibly TRBD2 (6 bases). The germline V gene encodes CDR1 SGHNT and CDR2 YYREEE (reference sequence). V dropped 5 bases and J dropped 4 bases, with 16 bases sitting between them. This CDR3 is 15 amino acids long. The chain's CDR3 is CASSLWRAGYNEQFF. The CDR3 DNA reads as TGTGCCAGCAGTTTGTGGAGGGCGGGTTACAATGAGCAGTTCTTC.

This clone was counted only a few times. J is TRBJ2-7 and V is TRBV4-2; possibly TRBD1 or TRBD2 for D (6 bases each). CDR1 and CDR2 from the germline V gene are LGHNA and YNFKEQ. This CDR3 region has 14 residues. Trimming left V 4 bases short and J 6 bases short, with 16 bases between. The CDR3: CASSLEGGAGEQYF. DNA for the CDR3: TGTGCCAGCAGCCTCGAAGGGGGAGCGGGCGAGCAGTACTTC.

A few counts support this clone. The chain has TRBV5-4 and TRBJ2-3; 7 bases match TRBD1. V lost 5 bases, J lost 4 bases, and 4 bases stayed unmatched. In germline, CDR1 is SGHNT, CDR2 YYREEE (reference sequence). The CDR3 has 13 amino acids. The CDR3 loop reads CASRRGTADTQYF. The CDR3 DNA reads TGTGCCAGCAGGCGAGGGACAGCAGATACGCAGTATTTT. The entire variable domain, with the rest obtained from reference TRBV5-4 and TRBJ2-3, is as follows: ETGVTQSPTHLIKTRGQQVTLRCSSQSGHNTVSWYQQALGQGPQFIFQYYREEENGRGNFPPRFSGLQFPNYSSELNVNALELDDSALYLCASRRGTADTQYFGPGTRLTVL.

V usage is TRBV30 and J usage is TRBJ2-1; D perhaps matches TRBD1 (5 bases). CDR3 length: 12 residues. Germline CDR1 and CDR2: GTSNPN and SVGIG (reference sequence). V was clipped by 2 bases and J by 6 bases, with 8 bases between them. In nucleotides, the CDR3 is TGTGCCTGGAGTTTAGGGGTCAATGAGCAGTTCTTC. It encodes CAWSLGVNEQFF.

The chain combines TRBV6-5 with TRBJ1-2; D unclear. V shed 6 bases and J shed 2 bases, with 7 bases lying between them. Germline loops: CDR1 MNHEY, CDR2 SVGAGI. CDR3 length: 12 residues. Here the CDR3 reads CASRPVNYGYTF. For the CDR3, the DNA is TGTGCCAGCAGGCCGGTAAACTATGGCTACACCTTC.

The gene calls are TRBV5-1 and TRBJ2-3; D may be TRBD2 (6 bases). With 1 base removed from V and 5 bases from J, the gap between germline ends came to 17 bases. The CDR3 sequence is 16 residues long. Germline V lookup: CDR1 SGHRS, CDR2 YFSETQ. The CDR3: CASSLKIGGGLDTQYF. The CDR3 DNA reads as TGCGCCAGCAGCTTGAAAATCGGTGGGGGGTTAGATACGCAGTATTTT.

V and J are TRBV28 and TRBJ1-6; D unclear. This CDR3 has 14 amino acids. V was clipped by 2 bases and J by 4 bases, with 6 bases between them. The germline gives CDR1 MDHEN, CDR2 SYDVKM. Here the CDR3 reads CASSLLGYNSPLHF. DNA for the CDR3: TGTGCCAGCAGTTTACTTGGATATAATTCACCCCTCCACTTT.

This sequence joins TRBV6-5 and TRBJ1-2, with D unclear. Germline values: CDR1 MNHEY, CDR2 SVGAGI. V was trimmed by 8 bases and J by 7 bases, leaving 17 bases between them. This CDR3 spans 13 amino acids. CDR3 residues: CASLRGPWSGYTF. The CDR3 DNA is TGTGCCAGCTTGAGAGGGCCGTGGAGTGGCTACACCTTC.

The V call is TRBV4-1, the J call TRBJ2-5; maybe TRBD1 (6 bases). V lost 4 bases and J lost 2, with 8 bases in between. Looked up from germline, CDR1 is MGHRA and CDR2 is YSYEKL. The CDR3 covers 13 residues. CDR3 residues: CASSLGQQETQYF. CDR3 nucleotide sequence: TGCGCCAGCAGCCTCGGACAGCAAGAGACCCAGTACTTC.

The chain combines TRBV19 with TRBJ2-1, with a weak D call TRBD1 (6 bases). Germline CDR1 is LNHDA and CDR2 is SQIVND (reference sequence). This CDR3 spans 14 amino acids. V was shortened by 4 bases and J by 0 bases, with 7 bases between the two germline ends. The CDR3 coding sequence is TGTGCCAGTAGTAGCAGGGGCTCCTACAATGAGCAGTTCTTC. Its protein product is CASSSRGSYNEQFF.

V and J are TRBV6-5 and TRBJ2-5, with 8 bases that match TRBD1. Germline-derived CDR1 and CDR2 are MNHEY and SVGAGI. Trimming removed 5 bases from V and 5 bases from J; junction bases left unmatched: 10. The CDR3 runs 15 residues. CDR3 loop: CASSLGTGGGETQYF. The CDR3 DNA reads as TGTGCCAGCAGTCTCGGGACAGGAGGGGGCGAGACCCAGTACTTC.

The chain has TRBV4-3 and TRBJ2-2, with D hard to call. Trimming removed 2 bases from V and 6 bases from J, with 13 bases in between. The CDR3 has 15 residues. CDR1 LGHNA and CDR2 YSLEER come from the germline V gene. This CDR3 is CASSQPPLTPGELFF. CDR3 DNA: TGCGCCAGCAGCCAACCGCCCCTAACCCCCGGGGAGCTGTTTTTT.

This chain uses TRBV19 with TRBJ2-7; no clear D. CDR1 LNHDA and CDR2 SQIVND come from the germline V gene (reference sequence). This CDR3 is built from 15 residues. Between the trimmed V and J ends, which lost 3 bases and 0 bases, there was a span of 12 bases. In DNA form, the CDR3 reads TGTGCCAGTAGTATTATGGGCGCGAGCTCCTACGAGCAGTACTTC. Translation gives CASSIMGASSYEQYF.

The chain joins TRBV9 to TRBJ2-2; perhaps TRBD1 as D (8 bases). V was cut by 0 bases and J by 6 bases, with 12 bases left in between. The CDR3 is 15 residues long. Germline V gene data show CDR1 as SGDLS and CDR2 as YYNGEE. The CDR3 DNA reads as TGTGCCAGCAGCGTAGCTACAGGGGGGGCCGGGGAGCTGTTTTTT. Translating it yields CASSVATGGAGELFF.